The following is a TCR beta chain sequence with its context. Unmatched junction bases numbered 4, after V lost 0 bases and J lost 0 bases. Germline-derived CDR1 and CDR2 are SGHDT and YYEEEE. This CDR3 spans 17 amino acids. This sample is drawn from a study of cytomegalovirus exposure and HLA in healthy donors. The PCR used 60 Vbeta and 13 Jbeta primers. Profiled with immunoSEQ multiplex PCR; TCRdb holds only in-frame clones, not every one. The sample has some 150,000 clones, approximately 79% seen once. The chain uses TRBV5-6 and TRBJ2-3; the match to TRBD2 covers 10 bases. This sequence was found in a male donor in good health and CMV-seronegative. The sequenced sample was PBMCs. This CDR3 is CASSLGLAGASTDTQYF. CDR3 bases: TGTGCCAGCAGCTTGGGCCTAGCGGGGGCTAGCACAGATACGCAGTATTTT.